The present entry profiles one T cell receptor (beta chain) with its context. This CDR3 has 13 amino acids. In germline, CDR1 is SQVTM, CDR2 ANQGSEA. Trimming stripped 3 bases from V and 0 bases from J, with 9 bases between. The sample is drawn from a study of technical replicates of blood from a handful of donors. Profiled with immunoSEQ multiplex PCR; TCRdb holds only in-frame clones, not every one. The sample contains tens of thousands of clones, roughly 97% of which appear only once. The clonotype comes from a human donor in good health. What was sequenced was T cells isolated from PBMCs. The chain couples TRBV29-1 to TRBJ2-7, with a tentative D call TRBD1 (6 bases). The CDR3 DNA follows: TGCAGCGTTGACCAGGGGTCCTCCTACGAGCAGTACTTC. Its translation: CSVDQGSSYEQYF.